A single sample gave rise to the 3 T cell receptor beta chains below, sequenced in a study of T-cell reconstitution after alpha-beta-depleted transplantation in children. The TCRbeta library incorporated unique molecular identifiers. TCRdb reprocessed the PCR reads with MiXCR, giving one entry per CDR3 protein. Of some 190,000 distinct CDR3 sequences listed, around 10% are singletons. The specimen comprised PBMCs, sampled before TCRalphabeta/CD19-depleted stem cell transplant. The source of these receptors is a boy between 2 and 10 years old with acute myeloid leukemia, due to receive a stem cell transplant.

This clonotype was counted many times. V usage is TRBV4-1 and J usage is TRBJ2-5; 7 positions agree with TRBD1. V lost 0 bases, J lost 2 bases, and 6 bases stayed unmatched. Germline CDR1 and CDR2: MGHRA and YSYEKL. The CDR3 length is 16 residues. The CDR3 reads CASSQDVRTGQETQYF. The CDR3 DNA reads TGCGCCAGCAGCCAAGACGTTAGGACAGGACAAGAGACCCAGTACTTC.

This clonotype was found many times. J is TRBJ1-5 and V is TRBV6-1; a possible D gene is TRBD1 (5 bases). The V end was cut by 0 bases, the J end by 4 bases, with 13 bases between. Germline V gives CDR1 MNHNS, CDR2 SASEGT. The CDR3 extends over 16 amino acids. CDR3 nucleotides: TGTGCCAGCAGTGAAGCTTGGGACGGGGGTAATCAGCCCCAGCATTTT. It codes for CASSEAWDGGNQPQHF.

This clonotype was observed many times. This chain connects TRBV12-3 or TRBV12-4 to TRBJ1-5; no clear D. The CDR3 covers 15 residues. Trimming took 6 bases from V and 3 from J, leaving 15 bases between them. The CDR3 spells CASRSSFGLNQPQHF. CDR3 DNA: TGTGCCAGCAGGTCCTCATTCGGGCTCAATCAGCCCCAGCATTTT.